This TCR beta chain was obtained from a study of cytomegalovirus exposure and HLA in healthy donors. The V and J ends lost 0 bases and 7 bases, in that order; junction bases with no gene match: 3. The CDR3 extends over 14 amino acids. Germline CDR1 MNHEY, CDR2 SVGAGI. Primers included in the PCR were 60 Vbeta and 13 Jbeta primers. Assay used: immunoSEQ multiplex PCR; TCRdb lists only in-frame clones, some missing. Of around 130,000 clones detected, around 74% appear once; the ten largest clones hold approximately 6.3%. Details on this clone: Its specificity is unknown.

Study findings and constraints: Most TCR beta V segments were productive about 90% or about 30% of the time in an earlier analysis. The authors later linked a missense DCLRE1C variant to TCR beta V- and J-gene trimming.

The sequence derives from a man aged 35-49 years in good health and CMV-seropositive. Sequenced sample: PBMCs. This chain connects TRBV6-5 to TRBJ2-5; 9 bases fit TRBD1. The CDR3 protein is CASSYSKQGATQYF. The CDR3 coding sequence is TGTGCCAGCAGTTACTCGAAACAGGGGGCGACCCAGTACTTC.